This T cell receptor (beta chain) is drawn from a study of T cell clones after liver transplantation. About the research overall: Post-transplant blood was tracked for graft-donor-reactive T cell clones identified in a pre-transplant mixed lymphocyte reaction. Graft-donor-reactive sequences were compared with third-party-reactive TCRbeta sequences from pre-transplant mixed lymphocyte reactions.

Regarding this clone: Its antigen is currently unknown.

The CDR3 has 16 residues. Germline CDR1 is SEHNR and CDR2 is FQNEAQ (reference sequence). The V and J ends lost 6 bases and 0 bases respectively, with 15 bases between them. General study findings and limits: Small, mixed patient groups and varying post-transplant times limit these conclusions.

Sequencing used immunoSEQ multiplex PCR; TCRdb keeps in-frame clones, though not all of them. The sample has approximately 68,000 clones, 75% to 85% seen once. The starting material was CD4+ T cells from blood, obtained before liver transplant. The chain is built from TRBV7-9 and TRBJ1-3; possibly TRBD1 for D (5 bases). The receptor was isolated from a human donor who received a liver transplant. The chain's CDR3 is CASSSRDSYSGNTIYF. CDR3 bases: TGTGCCAGCAGTTCTCGGGACTCCTACTCTGGAAACACCATATATTTT.